The 12 T cell receptor beta chains reported below all come from one sample, sequenced in a study of shared clonotypes between healthy human individuals. Data came from immunoSEQ multiplex PCR; TCRdb stores just in-frame clones and leaves some out. The table shows more than 1.2 million clones, with just under 99% occurring only once. What was sequenced was naive CD4+ T cells sorted from blood. Subset described: CD45RA+ positively selected. The receptors derive from a man aged 25 to 45 in good health.

The genes are TRBV15 and TRBJ1-4; D might be TRBD1 (5 bases). There are 14 residues in the CDR3. The germline CDR1 and CDR2 sequences are LNHNV and YYDKDF (reference sequence). The ends were cut back, 8 bases at V and 3 bases at J, with 13 bases in the middle. The CDR3 loop is CATSYRLSNEKLFF. CDR3 DNA sequence: TGTGCCACCTCTTACAGGCTTTCTAATGAAAAACTGTTTTTT.

As DNA, the CDR3 is TGCGCCAGCAGTGACGTGGGACAGGGGAAGAGGAGCAATCAGCCCCAGCATTTT. Translation: CASSDVGQGKRSNQPQHF. V gene TRBV10-2 combines with J gene TRBJ1-5; 10 bases are a match to TRBD1. Losses at the gene ends were 3 bases for V and 1 base for J; bases not matched to a gene: 9. This CDR3 has 18 residues. Germline V gives CDR1 WSHSY, CDR2 SAAADI.

J is TRBJ1-2 and V is TRBV15; D unclear. CDR1 and CDR2 from the germline V gene are LNHNV and YYDKDF (reference sequence). The CDR3 has 15 amino acids. Trimming left V 0 bases short and J 1 base short, with 9 bases between. The CDR3, as DNA: TGTGCCACCAGCAGAGATGAACGGGATAACTATGGCTACACCTTC. Translation: CATSRDERDNYGYTF.

Comments on this clone: A junction end diverges from the germline sequence, so it may reflect a read error. V and J are TRBV7-7 and TRBJ2-7; D is perhaps TRBD1 (5 bases). The length of the CDR3 is 14 residues. The germline gives CDR1 SSHAT, CDR2 FNYEAQ (reference sequence). CDR3 DNA: TGTGCTAGCAGCTTAGCCTTAGACAGCTACGAGCAGTACTTC. Amino acid sequence: CASSLALDSYEQYF.

The chain is built from TRBV5-8 and TRBJ1-4; the D is unclear. This CDR3 has 13 residues. V was clipped by 0 bases and J by 4 bases, with 4 bases between them. Germline V gene lookup returns CDR1 SGHTS and CDR2 YDEGEE. The CDR3 coding sequence is TGTGCCAGCAGCTTGGGACTTAATGAAAAACTGTTTTTT. Translated, it gives CASSLGLNEKLFF.

The CDR3 protein is CSVKGRVNYNEQFF. Written as DNA, the CDR3 is TGCAGCGTGAAGGGACGGGTAAACTACAATGAGCAGTTCTTC. The chain couples TRBV29-1 to TRBJ2-1; TRBD1 or TRBD2 may be the D gene (5 bases each). The CDR3 totals 14 residues. The germline gives CDR1 SQVTM, CDR2 ANQGSEA. Trimming cost V 6 bases and J 3 bases, with 15 bases left between them.

The chain couples TRBV7-8 to TRBJ2-3, with 7 bases that match TRBD1. This CDR3 has 16 residues. V was pared by 5 bases and J by 0 bases, with 8 bases of the junction left unmatched. CDR1 SGHVS and CDR2 FQNEAQ come from the germline V gene. The CDR3 is CASSPLDRPSTDTQYF. CDR3 in DNA: TGTGCCAGCAGCCCCTTGGACAGGCCAAGCACAGATACGCAGTATTTT.

The J gene is TRBJ1-2, the V gene TRBV5-6, with TRBD1 matching 7 bases. The CDR3 runs 13 residues. Trimming took 7 bases from V and 2 from J; bases not matched to a gene: 5. Germline V gene data show CDR1 as SGHDT and CDR2 as YYEEEE. Here the CDR3 reads CASDRQGNYGYTF. The DNA for the CDR3 is TGTGCCAGCGACCGACAGGGCAACTATGGCTACACCTTC.

The rearrangement uses TRBV18 and TRBJ2-1; TRBD2 aligns across 11 bases. V was clipped by 3 bases and J by 0 bases; unmatched bases: 7. Per the germline V gene, CDR1 is KGHSH and CDR2 is LQKENI. The CDR3 is 18 residues long. CDR3 sequence (DNA): TGTGCCAGCTCACCCTCTAGCGGGAGGATTAGCTCCTACAATGAGCAGTTCTTC. Translated, it gives CASSPSSGRISSYNEQFF.

This clone appeared once. The junction differs from germline at one of its ends, possibly a read error. In DNA, the CDR3 is TGCAGTGCTAGAGATGAGGGCGGGTCCGGCTTC. It encodes CSARDEGGSGF. This rearrangement joins TRBV20-1 to TRBJ2-4; D is perhaps TRBD2 (5 bases). The germline V gene has CDR1 DFQATT and CDR2 SNEGSKA (reference sequence). This CDR3 region has 11 residues.

The chain combines TRBV28 with TRBJ1-3; D not resolved. Germline assignment: CDR1 MDHEN and CDR2 SYDVKM. The CDR3 covers 15 residues. Trimming cost V 1 base and J 0 bases, with 7 bases left between them. The CDR3 coding sequence is TGTGCCAGCAGTTTATATGGCCGCTCTGGAAACACCATATATTTT. It codes for CASSLYGRSGNTIYF.

This chain links TRBV7-9 with TRBJ2-1; D perhaps matches TRBD2 (5 bases). Germline V gene data show CDR1 as SEHNR and CDR2 as FQNEAQ (reference sequence). The CDR3 extends over 16 amino acids. Trimming stripped 6 bases from V and 0 bases from J, with 15 bases between. CDR3: CASSPTALASYNEQFF. The CDR3 DNA reads as TGTGCCAGCAGTCCAACCGCCCTAGCCTCCTACAATGAGCAGTTCTTC.